The 9 T cell receptor beta chains listed next were all sequenced from one sample in a study of T-cell memory formation after mild COVID-19 (TCRdb year 2021). Library method: 5' RACE. TCRdb records Illumina NovaSeq 6000 as the sequencer. The public reads were run again by TCRdb, first through fastp at Q25 and then through MiXCR, and only productive beta chains were kept. Entries that share a CDR3 protein sequence are merged under the most common genes and DNA. Within this sample are tens of thousands of distinct CDR3 sequences, with about 10% of them counted one time only. The ten top clones hold around 1.2% of the sample. The sample comprised PBMCs or a T cell subset sorted from them (not recorded which). These receptors originate from a man aged 18 to 30 who had mild COVID-19 (a few samples of this study predate the infection). The sample titles of this study are shuffled in the database, so cell type and time point are left out; the donor was told from shared clones.

This chain uses TRBV28 with TRBJ2-5; the D gene is possibly TRBD2 (6 bases). Between the trimmed V and J ends, which lost 0 bases and 8 bases, there was a span of 16 bases. Germline CDR1 is MDHEN and CDR2 is SYDVKM. CDR3 length: 15 residues. The CDR3 nucleotides are TGTGCCAGCAGTTTATGGGGAGGTCGGATCCGCACCCAGTACTTC. This sequence encodes CASSLWGGRIRTQYF. The variable domain in full, completed from reference TRBV28 and TRBJ2-5, reads DVKVTQSSRYLVKRTGEKVFLECVQDMDHENMFWYRQDPGLGLRLIYFSYDVKMKEKGDIPEGYSVSREKKERFSLILESASTNQTSMYLCASSLWGGRIRTQYFGPGTRLLVL.

This clonotype was seen repeatedly, ten times or more. The gene calls are TRBV12-3 or TRBV12-4 and TRBJ2-3; TRBD2 matches at 9 bases. This CDR3 comprises 14 residues. The ends lost 7 bases at V and 0 bases at J; junction bases unmatched: 2. The CDR3 protein is CASISGGSTDTQYF. The CDR3 DNA sequence: TGTGCCAGCATCAGCGGGGGGAGCACAGATACGCAGTATTTT.

CDR3 bases: TGTGCCAGCAGCTTAGGGACAGGGAAGGCCTACGAGCAGTACTTC. Amino acid sequence: CASSLGTGKAYEQYF. This sequence joins TRBV7-2 and TRBJ2-7; 8 bases are shared with TRBD1. Germline V gene lookup returns CDR1 SGHTA and CDR2 FQGNSA. The CDR3 spans 15 residues. J gave up 2 bases and V 1 base, and 4 bases lay outside the gene matches.

V usage is TRBV7-2 and J usage is TRBJ2-3, with TRBD2 matching 9 bases. J gave up 5 bases and V 2 bases, and 14 bases lay outside the gene matches. The CDR3 has 18 amino acids. Per the germline V gene, CDR1 is SGHTA and CDR2 is FQGNSA. CDR3 bases: TGTGCCAGCAGCTTAAGAGGGCCTGGCGGGGGGGGCAGAGATACGCAGTATTTT. This gives the protein CASSLRGPGGGGRDTQYF.

Only a few counts were recorded for this clonotype. The gene calls are TRBV5-1 and TRBJ1-1, with D perhaps matching TRBD1 (5 bases). Trimming removed 4 bases at V and 4 bases at J, with 14 bases between. CDR1 SGHRS and CDR2 YFSETQ come from the germline V gene. This CDR3 region has 14 residues. The CDR3 DNA follows: TGCGCCAGCAGCAGAGGGACCGAGGGCACTGAAGCTTTCTTT. It is translated as CASSRGTEGTEAFF.

This clonotype was detected ten times or more. The V gene is TRBV10-3, the J gene TRBJ2-1; 14 bases line up with TRBD2. The CDR3 loop spans 16 amino acids. CDR1 and CDR2 from the germline V gene are ENHRY and SYGVKD. J gave up 4 bases and V 10 bases, and 9 bases lay outside the gene matches. The CDR3 DNA reads as TGTGCCACTGTGACTAGCGGGGGGGCGGGATACAATGAGCAGTTCTTC. Translation gives CATVTSGGAGYNEQFF.

The chain couples TRBV6-5 to TRBJ2-1; possibly TRBD2 for D (7 bases). Deletions cut 6 bases from V and 3 bases from J, with 21 bases between. This CDR3 region has 17 residues. Per the germline V gene, CDR1 is MNHEY and CDR2 is SVGAGI. The CDR3, as DNA: TGTGCCAGCAGCCAGCAGGGGAGCGGGGTAGGCTACAATGAGCAGTTCTTC. Translation: CASSQQGSGVGYNEQFF.

This clonotype turned up a few times. The CDR3 reads CAISSGGGQPQHF. In DNA form, the CDR3 reads TGTGCCATCAGTTCAGGGGGCGGTCAGCCCCAGCATTTT. V is TRBV10-3 and J is TRBJ1-5; 8 nucleotides agree with TRBD1. Germline loops: CDR1 ENHRY, CDR2 SYGVKD. The V and J ends lost 5 bases and 6 bases, in that order; junction bases with no gene match: 3. The CDR3 runs to 13 residues.

V usage is TRBV7-2 and J usage is TRBJ2-7; D might be TRBD1 or TRBD2, each matching 5 bases. The CDR3 is 14 residues long. The ends were cut back, 5 bases at V and 2 bases at J, with 13 bases in the middle. Per the germline V gene, CDR1 is SGHTA and CDR2 is FQGNSA. The CDR3 sequence is CASSLGMGAYEQYV. In DNA form, the CDR3 reads TGTGCCAGCAGCCTAGGGATGGGGGCCTACGAGCAGTACGTC.